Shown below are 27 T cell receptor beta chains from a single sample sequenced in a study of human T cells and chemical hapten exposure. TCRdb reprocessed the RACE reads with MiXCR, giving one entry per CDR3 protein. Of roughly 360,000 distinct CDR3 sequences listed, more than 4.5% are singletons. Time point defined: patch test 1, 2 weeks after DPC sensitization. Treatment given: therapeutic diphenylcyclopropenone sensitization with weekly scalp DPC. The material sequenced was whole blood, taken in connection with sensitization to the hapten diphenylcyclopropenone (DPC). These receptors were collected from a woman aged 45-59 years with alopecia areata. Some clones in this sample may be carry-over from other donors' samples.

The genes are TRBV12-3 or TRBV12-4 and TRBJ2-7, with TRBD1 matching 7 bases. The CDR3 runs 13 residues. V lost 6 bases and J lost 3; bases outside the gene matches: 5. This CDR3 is CASRTGSGYEQYF. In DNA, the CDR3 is TGTGCCAGCAGGACAGGGTCTGGCTACGAGCAGTACTTC.

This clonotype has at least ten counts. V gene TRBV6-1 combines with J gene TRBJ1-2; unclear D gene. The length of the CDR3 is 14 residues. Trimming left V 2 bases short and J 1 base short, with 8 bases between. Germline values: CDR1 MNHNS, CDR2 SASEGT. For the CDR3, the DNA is TGTGCCAGCAGTGAAATGGGAGGTAACTATGGCTACACCTTC. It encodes CASSEMGGNYGYTF.

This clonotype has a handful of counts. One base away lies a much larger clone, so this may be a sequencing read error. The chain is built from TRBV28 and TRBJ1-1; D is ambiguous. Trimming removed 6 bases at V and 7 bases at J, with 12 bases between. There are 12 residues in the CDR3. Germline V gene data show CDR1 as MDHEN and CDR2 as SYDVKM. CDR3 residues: CASSLRGNEAFF. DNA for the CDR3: TGTGCCAGCAGCTTAAGAGGGAATGAAGCTTTCTTT.

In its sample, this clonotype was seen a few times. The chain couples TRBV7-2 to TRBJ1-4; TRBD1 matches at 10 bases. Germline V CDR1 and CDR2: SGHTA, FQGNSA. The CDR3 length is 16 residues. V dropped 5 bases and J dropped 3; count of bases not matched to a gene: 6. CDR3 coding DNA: TGTGCCAGCAGCCCGTGGACAGGGGGATCTAATGAAAAACTGTTTTTT. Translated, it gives CASSPWTGGSNEKLFF.

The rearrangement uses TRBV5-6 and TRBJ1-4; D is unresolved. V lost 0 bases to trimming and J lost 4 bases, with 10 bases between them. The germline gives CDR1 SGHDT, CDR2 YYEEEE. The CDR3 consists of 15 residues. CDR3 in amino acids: CASSLEPSYNEKLFF. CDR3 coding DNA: TGTGCCAGCAGCTTGGAACCGTCGTATAATGAAAAACTGTTTTTT. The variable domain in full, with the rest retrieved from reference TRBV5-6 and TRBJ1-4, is DAGVTQSPTHLIKTRGQQVTLRCSPKSGHDTVSWYQQALGQGPQFIFQYYEEEERQRGNFPDRFSGHQFPNYSSELNVNALLLGDSALYLCASSLEPSYNEKLFFGSGTQLSVL.

In DNA, the CDR3 is TGCAGCGTTCCAGGGGGCGCCCCCTACGAGCAGTACTTC. Its translation: CSVPGGAPYEQYF. This rearrangement joins TRBV29-1 to TRBJ2-7; TRBD1 matches at 8 bases. J lost 2 bases, V lost 5 bases, and 5 bases had no gene match. The CDR3 covers 13 residues. Germline CDR1 reads SQVTM; CDR2 reads ANQGSEA.

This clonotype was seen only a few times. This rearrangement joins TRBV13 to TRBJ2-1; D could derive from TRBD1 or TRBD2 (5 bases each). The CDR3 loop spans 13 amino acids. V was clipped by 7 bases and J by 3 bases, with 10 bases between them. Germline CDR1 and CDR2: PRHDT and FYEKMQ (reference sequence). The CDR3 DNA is TGTGCCAGCACGGGGCAGAACTACAATGAGCAGTTCTTC. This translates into CASTGQNYNEQFF. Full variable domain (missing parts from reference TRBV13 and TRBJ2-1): AAGVIQSPRHLIKEKRETATLKCYPIPRHDTVYWYQQGPGQDPQFLISFYEKMQSDKGSIPDRFSAQQFSDYHSELNMSSLELGDSALYFCASTGQNYNEQFFGPGTRLTVL.

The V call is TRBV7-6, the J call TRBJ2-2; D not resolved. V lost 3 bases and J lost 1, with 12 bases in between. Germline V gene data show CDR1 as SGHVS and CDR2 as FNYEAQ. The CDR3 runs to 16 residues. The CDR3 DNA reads TGTGCCAGCAGCTTCCCGGAGAGAGGGAACACCGGGGAGCTGTTTTTT. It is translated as CASSFPERGNTGELFF.

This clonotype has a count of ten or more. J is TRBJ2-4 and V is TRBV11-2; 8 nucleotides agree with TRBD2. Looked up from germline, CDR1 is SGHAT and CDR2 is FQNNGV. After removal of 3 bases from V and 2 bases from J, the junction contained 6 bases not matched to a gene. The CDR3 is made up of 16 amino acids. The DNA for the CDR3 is TGTGCCAGCAGCTTCCTACGGGAGGGCCCCAAAAACATTCAGTACTTC. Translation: CASSFLREGPKNIQYF.

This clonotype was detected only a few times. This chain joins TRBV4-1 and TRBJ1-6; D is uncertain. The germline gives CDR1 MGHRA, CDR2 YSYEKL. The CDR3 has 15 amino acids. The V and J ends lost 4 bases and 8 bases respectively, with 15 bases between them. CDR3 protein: CASSPPGAWDSPLHF. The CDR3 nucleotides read TGCGCCAGCAGCCCCCCTGGAGCTTGGGATTCACCCCTCCACTTT.

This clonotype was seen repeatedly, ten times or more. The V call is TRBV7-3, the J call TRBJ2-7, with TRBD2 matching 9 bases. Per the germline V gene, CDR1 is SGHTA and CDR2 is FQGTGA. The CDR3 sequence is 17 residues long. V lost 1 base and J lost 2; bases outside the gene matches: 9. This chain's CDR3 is CASSLNPMLAGPYEQYF. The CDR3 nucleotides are TGTGCCAGCAGCTTAAACCCCATGCTAGCGGGGCCCTACGAGCAGTACTTC.

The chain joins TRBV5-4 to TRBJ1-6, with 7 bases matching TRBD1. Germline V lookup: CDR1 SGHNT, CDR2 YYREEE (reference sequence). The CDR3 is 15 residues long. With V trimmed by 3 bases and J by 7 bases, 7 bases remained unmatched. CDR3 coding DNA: TGTGCCAGCAGCTGGACGGGACAGATGAATTCACCCCTCCACTTT. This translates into CASSWTGQMNSPLHF.

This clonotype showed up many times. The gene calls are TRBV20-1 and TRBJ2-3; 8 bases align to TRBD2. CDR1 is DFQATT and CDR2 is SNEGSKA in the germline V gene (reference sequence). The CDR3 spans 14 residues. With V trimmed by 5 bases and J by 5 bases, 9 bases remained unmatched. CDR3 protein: CSAVGGGPLDTQYF. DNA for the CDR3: TGCAGTGCTGTCGGGGGGGGGCCGTTAGATACGCAGTATTTT.

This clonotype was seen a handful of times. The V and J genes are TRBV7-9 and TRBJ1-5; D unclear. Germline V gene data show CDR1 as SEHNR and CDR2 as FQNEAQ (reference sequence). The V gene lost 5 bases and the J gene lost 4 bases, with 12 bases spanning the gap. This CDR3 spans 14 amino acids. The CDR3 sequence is CASSPWAENQPQHF. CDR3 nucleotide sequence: TGTGCCAGCAGCCCCTGGGCGGAGAATCAGCCCCAGCATTTT.

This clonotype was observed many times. CDR3 sequence reads: CSVDSPPGRTEAFF. The CDR3 DNA sequence: TGCAGCGTTGATTCCCCTCCCGGGAGGACTGAAGCTTTCTTT. The chain joins TRBV29-1 to TRBJ1-1; no definite D call. The CDR3 sequence is 14 residues long. Germline CDR1 is SQVTM and CDR2 is ANQGSEA. V was clipped by 3 bases and J by 5 bases, with 16 bases between them.

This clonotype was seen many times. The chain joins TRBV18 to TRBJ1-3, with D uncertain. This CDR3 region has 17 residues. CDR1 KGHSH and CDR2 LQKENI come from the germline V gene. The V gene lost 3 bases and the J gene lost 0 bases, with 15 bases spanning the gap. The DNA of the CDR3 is TGTGCCAGCTCACCTTCCTCGAGCAGATACTCTGGAAACACCATATATTTT. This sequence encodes CASSPSSSRYSGNTIYF.

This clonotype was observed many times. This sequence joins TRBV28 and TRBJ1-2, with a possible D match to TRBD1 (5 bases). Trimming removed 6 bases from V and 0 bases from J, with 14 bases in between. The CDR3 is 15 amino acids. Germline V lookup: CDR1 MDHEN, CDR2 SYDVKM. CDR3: CASSKGDPTNYGYTF. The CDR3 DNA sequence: TGTGCCAGCAGCAAAGGGGACCCCACTAACTATGGCTACACCTTC.

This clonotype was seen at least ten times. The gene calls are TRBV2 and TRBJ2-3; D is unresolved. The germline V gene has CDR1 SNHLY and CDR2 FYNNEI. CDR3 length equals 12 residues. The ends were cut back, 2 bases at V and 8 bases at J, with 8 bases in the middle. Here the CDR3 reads CASSETTFTQYF. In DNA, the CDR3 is TGTGCCAGCAGTGAAACTACTTTTACGCAGTATTTT. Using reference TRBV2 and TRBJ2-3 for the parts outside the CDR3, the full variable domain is EPEVTQTPSHQVTQMGQEVILRCVPISNHLYFYWYRQILGQKVEFLVSFYNNEISEKSEIFDDQFSVERPDGSNFTLKIRSTKLEDSAMYFCASSETTFTQYFGPGTRLTVL.

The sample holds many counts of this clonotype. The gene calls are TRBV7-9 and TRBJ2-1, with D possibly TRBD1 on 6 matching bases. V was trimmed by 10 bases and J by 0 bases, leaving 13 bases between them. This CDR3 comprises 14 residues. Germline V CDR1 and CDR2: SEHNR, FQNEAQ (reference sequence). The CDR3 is CATQGISSYNEQFF. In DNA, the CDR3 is TGTGCCACCCAGGGGATCAGCTCCTACAATGAGCAGTTCTTC.

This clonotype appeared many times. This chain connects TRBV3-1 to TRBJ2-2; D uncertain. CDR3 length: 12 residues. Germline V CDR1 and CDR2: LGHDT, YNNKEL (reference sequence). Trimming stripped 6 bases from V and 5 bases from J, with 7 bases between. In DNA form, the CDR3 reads TGTGCCAGCAGTCACGTTACCGGGGAGCTGTTTTTT. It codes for CASSHVTGELFF.

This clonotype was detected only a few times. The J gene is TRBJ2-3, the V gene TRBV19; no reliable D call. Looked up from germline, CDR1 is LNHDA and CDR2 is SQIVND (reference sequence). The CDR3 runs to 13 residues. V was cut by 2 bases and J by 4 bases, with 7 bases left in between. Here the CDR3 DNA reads TGTGCCAGTAGTATAATAGTCGCAGATACGCAGTATTTT. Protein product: CASSIIVADTQYF. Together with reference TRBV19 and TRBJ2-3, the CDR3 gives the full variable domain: DGGITQSPKYLFRKEGQNVTLSCEQNLNHDAMYWYRQDPGQGLRLIYYSQIVNDFQKGDIAEGYSVSREKKESFPLTVTSAQKNPTAFYLCASSIIVADTQYFGPGTRLTVL.

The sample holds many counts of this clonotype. CDR3 in DNA: TGTGCCAGCAGTTTGTCAATGTACTATGGCTACACCTTC. This encodes CASSLSMYYGYTF. The chain joins TRBV12-3 or TRBV12-4 to TRBJ1-2; no clear D gene. V lost 3 bases and J lost 3, with 8 bases in between. This CDR3 region has 13 residues.

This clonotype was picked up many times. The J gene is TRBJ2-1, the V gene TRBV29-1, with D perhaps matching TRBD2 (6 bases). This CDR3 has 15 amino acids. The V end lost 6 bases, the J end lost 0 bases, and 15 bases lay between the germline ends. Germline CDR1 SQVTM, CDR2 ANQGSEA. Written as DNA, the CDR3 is TGCAGCGTAGGGAAGGGCGGGAACTCCTACAATGAGCAGTTCTTC. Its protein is CSVGKGGNSYNEQFF.

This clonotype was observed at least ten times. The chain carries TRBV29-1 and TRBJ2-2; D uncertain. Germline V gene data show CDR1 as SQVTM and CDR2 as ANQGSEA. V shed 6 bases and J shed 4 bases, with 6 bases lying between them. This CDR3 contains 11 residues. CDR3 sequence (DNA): TGCAGCGTCGGTCTCACCGGGGAGCTGTTTTTT. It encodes CSVGLTGELFF.

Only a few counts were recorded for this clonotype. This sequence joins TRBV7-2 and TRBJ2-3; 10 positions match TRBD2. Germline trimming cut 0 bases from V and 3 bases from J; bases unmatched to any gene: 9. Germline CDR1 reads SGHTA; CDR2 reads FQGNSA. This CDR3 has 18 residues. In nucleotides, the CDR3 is TGTGCCAGCAGCTTAGCGGGGGGAGCGGGAGGGAGAACAGATACGCAGTATTTT. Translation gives CASSLAGGAGGRTDTQYF.

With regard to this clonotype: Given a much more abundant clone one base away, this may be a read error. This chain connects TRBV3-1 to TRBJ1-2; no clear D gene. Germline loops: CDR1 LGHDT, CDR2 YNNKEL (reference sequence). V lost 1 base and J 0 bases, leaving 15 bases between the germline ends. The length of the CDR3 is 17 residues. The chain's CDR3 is CASSQGREVPTNYGYTF. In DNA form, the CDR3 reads TGTGCCAGCAGCCAAGGGAGAGAAGTACCTACTAACTATGGCTACACCTTC.

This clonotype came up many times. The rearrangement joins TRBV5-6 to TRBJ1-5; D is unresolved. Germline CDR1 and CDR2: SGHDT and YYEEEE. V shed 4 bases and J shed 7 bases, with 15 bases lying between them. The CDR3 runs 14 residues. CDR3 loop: CASSGGSGKQPQHF. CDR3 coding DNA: TGTGCCAGCAGCGGAGGGTCCGGGAAGCAGCCCCAGCATTTT.